These 10 T cell receptor beta chains were all obtained from the same sample, sequenced in a study of cytomegalovirus exposure and HLA in healthy donors listed by TCRdb under 2017. Libraries were built with the immunoSEQ multiplex PCR assay. The multiplex PCR relied on a mix of 60 forward primers for TCR Vbeta segments and 13 reverse primers for TCR Jbeta segments. The clones in this table, taken by TCRdb from immuneACCESS, are in-frame only. Not every clone is retained; where verified, under half of the shortfall comes from an unresolved V gene, and the cause of the rest is unknown. This sample lists about 120,000 clones; around 74% were detected once. The leading ten clones occupy over 25% of the sample. Material for sequencing was PBMCs. The receptors were gathered from a man aged 55-75 years in good health and CMV-seropositive.

The chain uses TRBV29-1 and TRBJ2-1; 8 bases map to TRBD1. There are 15 residues in the CDR3. Germline loops: CDR1 SQVTM, CDR2 ANQGSEA. V shed 0 bases and J 5 bases; nucleotides not matched to a gene: 6. CDR3 coding DNA: TGCAGCGTTGAAGATCGGGCAGGGGGCCACAATGAGCAGTTCTTC. Translation: CSVEDRAGGHNEQFF.

V gene TRBV4-2 combines with J gene TRBJ1-5, with 7 bases fitting TRBD1. CDR3 length: 16 residues. With 3 bases clipped from V and 1 base from J, the junction kept 6 bases outside the gene matches. Germline V gene sequence: CDR1 LGHNA, CDR2 YNFKEQ. The CDR3 DNA reads TGTGCCAGCAGCCATGGTACAGGGGCGAGCAATCAGCCCCAGCATTTT. It codes for CASSHGTGASNQPQHF.

This clone has only a few counts. The chain links TRBV10-1 to TRBJ1-4; D remains ambiguous. The CDR3 is 15 amino acids. The V gene lost 6 bases and the J gene lost 2 bases, with 13 bases spanning the gap. Germline CDR1 WNHNN, CDR2 SYGVQD (reference sequence). CDR3 in DNA: TGCGCCAGCAGCCGGGAGACTCGGACTAATGAAAAACTGTTTTTT. Translated: CASSRETRTNEKLFF.

This chain connects TRBV7-9 to TRBJ2-3, with a weak D call TRBD2 (5 bases). Trimming cost V 1 base and J 5 bases, with 19 bases left between them. CDR3 length equals 17 residues. Germline-derived CDR1 and CDR2 are SEHNR and FQNEAQ (reference sequence). CDR3 DNA sequence: TGTGCCAGCAGCTTAGGGTACAACCGGGGTGTTAAAGATACGCAGTATTTT. It translates to CASSLGYNRGVKDTQYF.

This rearrangement joins TRBV5-1 to TRBJ2-3; tentative D call: TRBD2 (5 bases). The CDR3 totals 13 residues. Per germline, CDR1 SGHRS and CDR2 YFSETQ. V was trimmed by 2 bases and J by 2 bases, leaving 6 bases between them. CDR3 bases: TGCGCCAGCAGCTTCCGGGACACAGATACGCAGTATTTT. This encodes CASSFRDTDTQYF. Looking up the rest from reference TRBV5-1 and TRBJ2-3 gives the full variable domain: KAGVTQTPRYLIKTRGQQVTLSCSPISGHRSVSWYQQTPGQGLQFLFEYFSETQRNKGNFPGRFSGRQFSNSRSEMNVSTLELGDSALYLCASSFRDTDTQYFGPGTRLTVL.

V is TRBV9 and J is TRBJ2-7; D is unresolved. V shed 2 bases and J shed 2 bases, with 8 bases lying between them. Germline assignment: CDR1 SGDLS and CDR2 YYNGEE. The CDR3 has 13 residues. The CDR3 here is CASSVAPTYEQYF. The CDR3 DNA reads TGTGCCAGCAGCGTGGCACCGACCTACGAGCAGTACTTC.

The chain combines TRBV18 with TRBJ1-1; 8 nucleotides agree with TRBD1. V lost 0 bases and J lost 5; bases outside the gene matches: 5. This CDR3 has 15 residues. Germline V lookup: CDR1 KGHSH, CDR2 LQKENI. The CDR3 reads CASSPPARGQTEAFF. The CDR3 DNA follows: TGTGCCAGCTCACCACCGGCCAGGGGGCAAACTGAAGCTTTCTTT.

The rearrangement links TRBV2 to TRBJ1-4, with D unresolved. Germline loops: CDR1 SNHLY, CDR2 FYNNEI. The germline V and J ends were trimmed by 7 bases and 8 bases, with 11 bases remaining between them. This CDR3 has 12 residues. Written as DNA, the CDR3 is TGTGCCAGCACACGGGAGAGGGAAAAACTGTTTTTT. Protein: CASTREREKLFF.

The chain uses TRBV2 and TRBJ2-5; 12 bases are a match to TRBD2. J gave up 0 bases and V 7 bases, and 12 bases lay outside the gene matches. The CDR3 extends over 18 amino acids. Germline V gene data show CDR1 as SNHLY and CDR2 as FYNNEI. The CDR3 DNA reads TGTGCCAGCAAATGGACTAGCGGGAAACCTAAGTACCAAGAGACCCAGTACTTC. Encoded protein: CASKWTSGKPKYQETQYF. Supplemented by reference TRBV2 and TRBJ2-5, the full variable domain reads EPEVTQTPSHQVTQMGQEVILRCVPISNHLYFYWYRQILGQKVEFLVSFYNNEISEKSEIFDDQFSVERPDGSNFTLKIRSTKLEDSAMYFCASKWTSGKPKYQETQYFGPGTRLLVL.

This clone was detected only a few times. The V and J genes are TRBV30 and TRBJ1-1, with D possibly TRBD1 on 5 matching bases. In germline, CDR1 is GTSNPN, CDR2 SVGIG (reference sequence). The CDR3 totals 15 residues. V was shortened by 2 bases and J by 8 bases, with 21 bases between the two germline ends. In nucleotides, the CDR3 is TGTGCCTGGAGTTTCGGGGTCCTACGGGGGGGGGAAGCTTTCTTT. It yields the protein CAWSFGVLRGGEAFF.